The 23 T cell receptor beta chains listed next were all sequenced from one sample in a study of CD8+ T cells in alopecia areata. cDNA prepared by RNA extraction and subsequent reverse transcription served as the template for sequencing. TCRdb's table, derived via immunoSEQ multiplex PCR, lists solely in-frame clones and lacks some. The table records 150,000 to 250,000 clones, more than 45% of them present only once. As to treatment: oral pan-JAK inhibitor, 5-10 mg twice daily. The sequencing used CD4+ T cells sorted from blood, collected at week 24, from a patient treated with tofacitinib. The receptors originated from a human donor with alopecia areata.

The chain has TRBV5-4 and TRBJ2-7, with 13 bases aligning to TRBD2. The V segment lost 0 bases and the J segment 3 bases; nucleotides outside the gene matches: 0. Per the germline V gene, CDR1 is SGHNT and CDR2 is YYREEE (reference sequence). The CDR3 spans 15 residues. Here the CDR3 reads CASSLGLAGGYEQYF. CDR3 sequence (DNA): TGTGCCAGCAGCTTGGGACTAGCGGGAGGCTACGAGCAGTACTTC.

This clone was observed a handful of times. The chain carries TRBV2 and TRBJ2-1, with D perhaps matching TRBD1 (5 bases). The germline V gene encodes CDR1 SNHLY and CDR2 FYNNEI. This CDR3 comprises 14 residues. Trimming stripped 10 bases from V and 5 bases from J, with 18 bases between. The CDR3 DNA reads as TGTGCCACCAGAAGATGGGGCGGAAACAATGAGCAGTTCTTC. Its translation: CATRRWGGNNEQFF.

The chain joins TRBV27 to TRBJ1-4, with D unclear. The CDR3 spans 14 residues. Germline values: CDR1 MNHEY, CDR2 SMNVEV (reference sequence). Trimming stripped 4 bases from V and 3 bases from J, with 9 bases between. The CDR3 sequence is CASSYGKPNEKLFF. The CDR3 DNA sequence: TGTGCCAGCAGTTACGGGAAACCTAATGAAAAACTGTTTTTT. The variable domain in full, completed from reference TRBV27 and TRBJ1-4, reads EAQVTQNPRYLITVTGKKLTVTCSQNMNHEYMSWYRQDPGLGLRQIYYSMNVEVTDKGDVPEGYKVSRKEKRNFPLILESPSPNQTSLYFCASSYGKPNEKLFFGSGTQLSVL.

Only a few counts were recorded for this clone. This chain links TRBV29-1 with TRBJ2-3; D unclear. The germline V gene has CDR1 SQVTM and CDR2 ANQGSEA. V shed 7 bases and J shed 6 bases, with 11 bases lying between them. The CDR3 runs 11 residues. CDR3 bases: TGCAGCGCCGGGCCTAGGGATACGCAGTATTTT. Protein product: CSAGPRDTQYF.

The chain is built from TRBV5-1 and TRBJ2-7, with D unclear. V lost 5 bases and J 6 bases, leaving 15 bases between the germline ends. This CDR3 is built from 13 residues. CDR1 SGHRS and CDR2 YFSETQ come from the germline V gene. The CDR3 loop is CASRRDPSGEQYF. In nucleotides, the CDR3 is TGCGCCAGCAGGCGTGACCCCTCGGGCGAGCAGTACTTC. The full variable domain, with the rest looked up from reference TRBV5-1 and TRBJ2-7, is KAGVTQTPRYLIKTRGQQVTLSCSPISGHRSVSWYQQTPGQGLQFLFEYFSETQRNKGNFPGRFSGRQFSNSRSEMNVSTLELGDSALYLCASRRDPSGEQYFGPGTRLTVT.

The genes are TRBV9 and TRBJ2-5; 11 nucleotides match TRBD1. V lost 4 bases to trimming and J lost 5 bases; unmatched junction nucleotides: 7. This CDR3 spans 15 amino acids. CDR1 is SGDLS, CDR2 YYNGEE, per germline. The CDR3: CASSSQDRGHETQYF. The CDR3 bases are TGTGCCAGCAGCTCCCAGGACAGGGGGCATGAGACCCAGTACTTC.

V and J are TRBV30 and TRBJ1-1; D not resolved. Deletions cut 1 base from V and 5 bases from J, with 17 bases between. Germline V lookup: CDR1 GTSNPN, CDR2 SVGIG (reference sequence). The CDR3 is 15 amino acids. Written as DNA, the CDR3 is TGTGCCTGGAGTGGAAAAATCCTGGGCAGTACTGAAGCTTTCTTT. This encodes CAWSGKILGSTEAFF.

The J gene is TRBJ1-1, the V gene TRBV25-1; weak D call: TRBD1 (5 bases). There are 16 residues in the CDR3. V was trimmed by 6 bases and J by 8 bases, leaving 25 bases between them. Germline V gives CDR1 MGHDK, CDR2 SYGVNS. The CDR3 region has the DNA TGTGCCAGCAGCGCCTCCCTCGGAGACGGACCAGGGGAAGCTTTCTTT. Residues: CASSASLGDGPGEAFF.

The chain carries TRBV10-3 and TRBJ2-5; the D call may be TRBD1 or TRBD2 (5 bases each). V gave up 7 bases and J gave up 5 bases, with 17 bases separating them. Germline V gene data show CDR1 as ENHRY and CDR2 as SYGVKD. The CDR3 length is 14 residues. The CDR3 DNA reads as TGTGCCATCAAGGCCCTGGGGGAGAGTGAGACCCAGTACTTC. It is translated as CAIKALGESETQYF.

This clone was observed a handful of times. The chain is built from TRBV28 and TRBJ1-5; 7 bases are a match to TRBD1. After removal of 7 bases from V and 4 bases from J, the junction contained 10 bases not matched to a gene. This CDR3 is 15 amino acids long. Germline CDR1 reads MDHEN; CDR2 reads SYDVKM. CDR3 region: CASISTGWYNQPQHF. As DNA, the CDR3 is TGTGCCAGCATCTCGACAGGGTGGTATAATCAGCCCCAGCATTTT.

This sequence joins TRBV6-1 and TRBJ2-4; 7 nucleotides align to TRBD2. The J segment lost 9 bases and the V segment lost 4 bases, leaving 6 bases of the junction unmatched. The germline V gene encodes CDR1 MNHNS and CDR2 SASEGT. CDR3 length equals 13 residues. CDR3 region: CASSGREWAIQYF. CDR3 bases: TGTGCCAGCAGTGGGCGGGAGTGGGCCATTCAGTACTTC.

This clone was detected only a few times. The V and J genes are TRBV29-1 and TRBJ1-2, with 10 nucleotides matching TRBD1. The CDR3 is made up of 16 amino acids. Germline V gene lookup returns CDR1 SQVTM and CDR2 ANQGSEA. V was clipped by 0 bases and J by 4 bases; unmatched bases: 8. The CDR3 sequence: CSVEDPRTGGIYGYTF. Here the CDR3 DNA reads TGCAGCGTTGAAGATCCCAGGACAGGGGGGATCTATGGCTACACCTTC.

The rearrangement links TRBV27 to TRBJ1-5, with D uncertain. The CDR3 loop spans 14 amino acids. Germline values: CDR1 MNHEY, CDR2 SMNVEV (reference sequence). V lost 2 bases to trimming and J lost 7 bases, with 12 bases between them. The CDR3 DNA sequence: TGTGCCAGCAGTTTAAAGAGGGAATGGCAGCCCCAGCATTTT. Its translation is CASSLKREWQPQHF.

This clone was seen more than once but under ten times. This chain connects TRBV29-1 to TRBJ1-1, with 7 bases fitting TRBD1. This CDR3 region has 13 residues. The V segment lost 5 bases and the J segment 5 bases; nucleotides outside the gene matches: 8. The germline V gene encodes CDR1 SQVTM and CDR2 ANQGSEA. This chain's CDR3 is CSVFRTGGTEAFF. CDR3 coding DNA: TGCAGCGTTTTCCGGACAGGTGGGACTGAAGCTTTCTTT. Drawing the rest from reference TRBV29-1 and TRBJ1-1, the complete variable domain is SAVISQKPSRDICQRGTSLTIQCQVDSQVTMMFWYRQQPGQSLTLIATANQGSEATYESGFVIDKFPISRPNLTFSTLTVSNMSPEDSSIYLCSVFRTGGTEAFFGQGTRLTVV.

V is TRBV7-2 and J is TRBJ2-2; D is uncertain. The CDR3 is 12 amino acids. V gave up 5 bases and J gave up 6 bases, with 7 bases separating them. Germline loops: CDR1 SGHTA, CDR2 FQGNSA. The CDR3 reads CASSPLAGELFF. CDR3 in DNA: TGTGCCAGCAGCCCCCTCGCCGGGGAGCTGTTTTTT.

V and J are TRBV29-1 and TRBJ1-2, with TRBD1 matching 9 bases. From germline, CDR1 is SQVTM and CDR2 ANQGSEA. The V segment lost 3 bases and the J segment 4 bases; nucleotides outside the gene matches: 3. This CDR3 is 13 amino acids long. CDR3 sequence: CSVEGQGVYGYTF. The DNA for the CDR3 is TGCAGCGTTGAGGGACAGGGAGTCTATGGCTACACCTTC.

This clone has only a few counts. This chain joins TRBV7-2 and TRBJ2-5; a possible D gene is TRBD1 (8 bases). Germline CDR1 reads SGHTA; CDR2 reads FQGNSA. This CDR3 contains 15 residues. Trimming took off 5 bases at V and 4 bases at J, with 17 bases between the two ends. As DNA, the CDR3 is TGTGCCAGCAGCCCGAAACAGGGGGGGGGAGAGACCCAGTACTTC. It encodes CASSPKQGGGETQYF.

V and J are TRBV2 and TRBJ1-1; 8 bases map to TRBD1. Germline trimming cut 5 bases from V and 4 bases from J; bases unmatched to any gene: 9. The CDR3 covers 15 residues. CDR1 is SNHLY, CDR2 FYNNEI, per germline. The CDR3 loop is CASSSSGGKFTEAFF. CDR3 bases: TGTGCCAGCAGTAGTTCAGGGGGCAAATTCACTGAAGCTTTCTTT. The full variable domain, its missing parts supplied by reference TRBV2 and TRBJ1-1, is EPEVTQTPSHQVTQMGQEVILRCVPISNHLYFYWYRQILGQKVEFLVSFYNNEISEKSEIFDDQFSVERPDGSNFTLKIRSTKLEDSAMYFCASSSSGGKFTEAFFGQGTRLTVV.

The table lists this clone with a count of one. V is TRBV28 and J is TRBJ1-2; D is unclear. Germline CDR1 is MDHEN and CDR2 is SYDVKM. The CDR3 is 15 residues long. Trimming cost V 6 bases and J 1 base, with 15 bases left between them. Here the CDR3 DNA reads TGTGCCAGCAGGAGGCAAACCTATTATAACTATGGCTACACCTTC. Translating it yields CASRRQTYYNYGYTF.

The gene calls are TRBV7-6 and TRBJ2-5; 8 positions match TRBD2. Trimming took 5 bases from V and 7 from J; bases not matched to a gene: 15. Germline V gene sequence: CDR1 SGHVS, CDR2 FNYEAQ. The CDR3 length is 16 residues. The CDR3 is CASSQPSGREVTTQYF. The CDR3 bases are TGTGCCAGCAGCCAACCCTCTGGGCGGGAGGTGACGACCCAGTACTTC.

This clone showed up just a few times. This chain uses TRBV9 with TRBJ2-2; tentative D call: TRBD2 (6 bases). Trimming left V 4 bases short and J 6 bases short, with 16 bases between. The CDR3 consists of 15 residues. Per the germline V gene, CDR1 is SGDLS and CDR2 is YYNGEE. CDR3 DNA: TGTGCCAGCAGCCTCGGGGGAGTGGACGCCGGGGAGCTGTTTTTT. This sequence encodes CASSLGGVDAGELFF. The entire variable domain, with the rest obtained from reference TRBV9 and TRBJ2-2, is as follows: DSGVTQTPKHLITATGQRVTLRCSPRSGDLSVYWYQQSLDQGLQFLIQYYNGEERAKGNILERFSAQQFPDLHSELNLSSLELGDSALYFCASSLGGVDAGELFFGEGSRLTVL.

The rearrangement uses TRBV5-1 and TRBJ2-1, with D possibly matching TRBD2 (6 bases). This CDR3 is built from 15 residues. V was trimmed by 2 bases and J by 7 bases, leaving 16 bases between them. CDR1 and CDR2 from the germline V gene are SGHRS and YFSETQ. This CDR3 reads CASSFRETSLNEQFF. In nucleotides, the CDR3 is TGCGCCAGCAGCTTTCGCGAGACTAGTTTAAATGAGCAGTTCTTC.

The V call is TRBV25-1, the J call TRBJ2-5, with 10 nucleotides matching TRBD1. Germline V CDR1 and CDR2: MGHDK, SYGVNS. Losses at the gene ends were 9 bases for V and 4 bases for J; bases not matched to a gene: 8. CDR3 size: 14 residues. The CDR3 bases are TGTGCCAGTAAAGAAGACAGGGGGCGAGAGACCCAGTACTTC. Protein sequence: CASKEDRGRETQYF.